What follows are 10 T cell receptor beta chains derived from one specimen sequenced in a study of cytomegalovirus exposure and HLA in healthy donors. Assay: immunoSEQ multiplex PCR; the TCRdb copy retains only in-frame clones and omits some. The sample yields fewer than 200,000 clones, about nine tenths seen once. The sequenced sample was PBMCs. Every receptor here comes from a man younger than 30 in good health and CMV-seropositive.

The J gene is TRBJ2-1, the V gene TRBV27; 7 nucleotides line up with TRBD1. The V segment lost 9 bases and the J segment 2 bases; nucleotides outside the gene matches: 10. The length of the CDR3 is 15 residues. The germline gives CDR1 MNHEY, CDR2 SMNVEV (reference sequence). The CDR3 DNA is TGTGCCAGTTTCCCCGAAACAGGGGCCTACAATGAGCAGTTCTTC. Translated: CASFPETGAYNEQFF.

The CDR3 region has the DNA TGTGCCAGCAGTTCCCCGGGGGGAGGGTATGGCTACACCTTC. It codes for CASSSPGGGYGYTF. J is TRBJ1-2 and V is TRBV28, with a tentative D call TRBD1 (5 bases). The length of the CDR3 is 14 residues. V was cut by 4 bases and J by 5 bases, with 14 bases left in between. Germline assignment: CDR1 MDHEN and CDR2 SYDVKM.

CDR3 sequence reads: CASRSQGGDTQYF. CDR3 bases: TGCGCCAGCAGGTCCCAGGGCGGTGATACGCAGTATTTT. The V call is TRBV4-1, the J call TRBJ2-3, with D possibly TRBD1 on 5 matching bases. Germline lookup yields CDR1 MGHRA and CDR2 YSYEKL. V dropped 6 bases and J dropped 6 bases, with 13 bases sitting between them. This CDR3 spans 13 amino acids.

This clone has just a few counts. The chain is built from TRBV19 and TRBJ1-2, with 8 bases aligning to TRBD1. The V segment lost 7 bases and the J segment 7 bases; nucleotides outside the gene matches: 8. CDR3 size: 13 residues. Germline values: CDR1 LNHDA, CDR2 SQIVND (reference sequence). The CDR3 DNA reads TGTGCCAGTAATGCAGGGGGCACTTTTGGCTACACCTTC. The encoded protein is CASNAGGTFGYTF.

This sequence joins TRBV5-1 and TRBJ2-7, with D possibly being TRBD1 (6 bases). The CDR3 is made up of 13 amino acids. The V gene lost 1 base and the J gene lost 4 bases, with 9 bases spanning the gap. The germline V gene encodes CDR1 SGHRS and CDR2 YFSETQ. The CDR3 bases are TGCGCCAGCAGCTTGACAGGGCCGTACGAGCAGTACTTC. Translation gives CASSLTGPYEQYF.

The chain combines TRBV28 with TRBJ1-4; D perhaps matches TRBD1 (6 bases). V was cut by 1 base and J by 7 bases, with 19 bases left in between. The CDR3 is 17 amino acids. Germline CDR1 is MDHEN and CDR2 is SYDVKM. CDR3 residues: CASSLSIRGTSAEKLFF. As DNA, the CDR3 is TGTGCCAGCAGTTTATCCATCAGGGGAACGTCAGCTGAAAAACTGTTTTTT.

The CDR3 DNA reads as TGTGCCAGCAGCCACCGTGGGGGGGAAGAGACCCAGTACTTC. Translated, it gives CASSHRGGEETQYF. This chain links TRBV9 with TRBJ2-5, with 7 bases lining up with TRBD2. V was pared by 4 bases and J by 3 bases, with 6 bases of the junction left unmatched. Per the germline V gene, CDR1 is SGDLS and CDR2 is YYNGEE. There are 14 residues in the CDR3.

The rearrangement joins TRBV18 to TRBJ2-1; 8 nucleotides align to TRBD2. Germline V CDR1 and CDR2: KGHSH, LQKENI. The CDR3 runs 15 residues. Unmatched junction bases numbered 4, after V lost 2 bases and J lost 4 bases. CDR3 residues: CASSPGSGGYNEQFF. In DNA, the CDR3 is TGTGCCAGCTCACCAGGGAGCGGGGGATACAATGAGCAGTTCTTC.

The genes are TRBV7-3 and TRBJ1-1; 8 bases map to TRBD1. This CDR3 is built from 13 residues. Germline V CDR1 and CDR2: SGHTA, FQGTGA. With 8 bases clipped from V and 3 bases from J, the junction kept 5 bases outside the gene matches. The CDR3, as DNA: TGTGCCAGCGGTCTGACAGGGGACACTGAAGCTTTCTTT. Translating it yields CASGLTGDTEAFF.

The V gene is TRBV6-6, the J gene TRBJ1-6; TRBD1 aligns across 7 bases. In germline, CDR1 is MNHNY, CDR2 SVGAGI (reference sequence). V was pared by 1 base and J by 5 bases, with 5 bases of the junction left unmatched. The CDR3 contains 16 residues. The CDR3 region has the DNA TGTGCCAGCAGTTACTTTCGGACAGGTGATAATTCACCCCTCCACTTT. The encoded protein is CASSYFRTGDNSPLHF.